This T cell receptor beta chain was recorded in a study of cytomegalovirus exposure and HLA in healthy donors. Study-wide context: One earlier analysis, a look at 200 million or so T cells, found approximately 120 million unique TCR beta sequences.

Study outcomes and limitations: An analysis was carried out later, and it reportedly showed fewer N-insertions in an Asian-associated ancestry cluster than the approximately 710-donor mean. Based on reports, TCR beta sequences accurately predicted HLA-A and HLA-B alleles for most subjects.

For this clone: Its antigen remains unknown.

Both 60 Vbeta primers and 13 Jbeta primers went into the PCR. Some clones are missing from TCRdb's copy, which holds only in-frame ones; the method was immunoSEQ multiplex PCR. The sample includes 100,000 or so clones, under 85% of them seen just once. The sequencing input was PBMCs. The sequence was collected from a man in his forties in good health and CMV-seronegative.

CDR3 amino acids: CASSYGGGPEGEQYF. CDR3 nucleotides: TGTGCCAGCAGTTACGGGGGGGGTCCAGAGGGCGAGCAGTACTTC. The rearrangement links TRBV6-5 to TRBJ2-7, with 7 bases fitting TRBD2. Per germline, CDR1 MNHEY and CDR2 SVGAGI. The CDR3 is 15 amino acids. The ends lost 2 bases at V and 6 bases at J; junction bases unmatched: 10.